The 23 T cell receptor beta chains given below trace back to one sample, sequenced in a study of sequential checkpoint blockade in melanoma. The protocol was immunoSEQ multiplex PCR, while the TCRdb copy is restricted to in-frame clones and leaves out a portion. The sample has some 15,000 clones; under 80% are singletons. Described treatment: randomized to nivolumab then ipilimumab (arm A) or the reverse (arm B). The starting material was CD8+ T cells sorted from blood (inferred from file names), obtained from a patient given nivolumab and ipilimumab in sequence. The receptors stem from a human donor with melanoma.

The genes are TRBV2 and TRBJ2-7; 10 nucleotides match TRBD1. This CDR3 has 14 residues. CDR1 and CDR2 (germline): SNHLY, FYNNEI. J gave up 7 bases and V 9 bases, and 12 bases lay outside the gene matches. Written as DNA, the CDR3 is TGTGCCAGGGGCCGGGACAGGGGCTATGGGGAGCAGTACTTC. This encodes CARGRDRGYGEQYF.

The chain recombines TRBV7-9 with TRBJ1-1; the D is unclear. Germline CDR1 is SEHNR and CDR2 is FQNEAQ (reference sequence). The CDR3 has 13 residues. Trimming stripped 0 bases from V and 4 bases from J, with 6 bases between. The CDR3 loop reads CASSLALSTEAFF. CDR3 nucleotide sequence: TGTGCCAGCAGCTTAGCACTTAGCACTGAAGCTTTCTTT.

The V and J genes are TRBV4-2 and TRBJ1-2, with D possibly being TRBD1 (6 bases). The CDR3 consists of 14 residues. V was shortened by 0 bases and J by 7 bases, with 12 bases between the two germline ends. The germline V gene encodes CDR1 LGHNA and CDR2 YNFKEQ. The CDR3 bases are TGTGCCAGCAGCCAAGATCTGGGGGCGGCTGGCTACACCTTC. It codes for CASSQDLGAAGYTF.

The rearrangement joins TRBV4-1 to TRBJ2-3, with 8 bases aligning to TRBD2. V shed 0 bases, J shed 4 bases, and the junction held 9 bases outside the gene matches. This CDR3 has 17 amino acids. Germline V CDR1 and CDR2: MGHRA, YSYEKL. This CDR3 reads CASSQDGIAGIADTQYF. The CDR3 region has the DNA TGCGCCAGCAGCCAAGATGGGATAGCGGGAATCGCAGATACGCAGTATTTT.

This chain uses TRBV6-4 with TRBJ2-5, with 8 nucleotides matching TRBD2. Germline lookup yields CDR1 MRHNA and CDR2 SNTAGT. J gave up 5 bases and V 2 bases, and 13 bases lay outside the gene matches. The CDR3 spans 17 residues. CDR3 sequence: CASSDDLYRGGSETQYF. The DNA of the CDR3 is TGTGCCAGCAGTGACGACCTCTATCGGGGGGGCTCCGAGACCCAGTACTTC.

V and J are TRBV11-2 and TRBJ2-7, with TRBD1 identical over 7 bases. The germline CDR1 and CDR2 sequences are SGHAT and FQNNGV. The J segment lost 6 bases and the V segment lost 5 bases, leaving 7 bases of the junction unmatched. The CDR3 totals 13 residues. The CDR3 DNA follows: TGTGCCAGCAGCCCCGCGACAGGGCCCGAGCAGTACTTC. This codes for CASSPATGPEQYF.

The V and J genes are TRBV30 and TRBJ2-2, with TRBD1 as a possible D gene (6 bases). Germline V gene lookup returns CDR1 GTSNPN and CDR2 SVGIG (reference sequence). This CDR3 contains 16 residues. Trimming stripped 1 base from V and 4 bases from J, with 16 bases between. CDR3 protein: CAWSARDNVLTGELFF. The CDR3 coding sequence is TGTGCCTGGAGTGCCCGGGACAACGTACTCACCGGGGAGCTGTTTTTT.

The chain uses TRBV15 and TRBJ2-1, with TRBD2 as a possible D gene (5 bases). Germline loops: CDR1 LNHNV, CDR2 YYDKDF (reference sequence). This CDR3 region has 14 residues. Trimming took off 5 bases at V and 4 bases at J, with 12 bases between the two ends. CDR3 protein: CATSLRRGYNEQFF. In DNA, the CDR3 is TGTGCCACCAGCTTACGACGAGGGTACAATGAGCAGTTCTTC.

This clone has only a few counts. This chain uses TRBV5-5 with TRBJ2-7, with D hard to call. The germline gives CDR1 SGHKS, CDR2 YYEKEE (reference sequence). V lost 0 bases and J lost 3, with 10 bases in between. The CDR3 length is 14 residues. The CDR3 DNA is TGTGCCAGCAGCTTGGGGGTTGGAGTCTACGAGCAGTACTTC. This sequence encodes CASSLGVGVYEQYF. Full variable domain (outside the CDR3, taken from reference TRBV5-5 and TRBJ2-7): DAGVTQSPTHLIKTRGQQVTLRCSPISGHKSVSWYQQVLGQGPQFIFQYYEKEERGRGNFPDRFSARQFPNYSSELNVNALLLGDSALYLCASSLGVGVYEQYFGPGTRLTVT.

V gene TRBV4-3 combines with J gene TRBJ2-3; D gene uncertain. V lost 1 base and J lost 0, with 14 bases in between. The CDR3 is 17 residues long. Looked up from germline, CDR1 is LGHNA and CDR2 is YSLEER. The CDR3 here is CASSQVGTAPSTDTQYF. For the CDR3, the DNA is TGCGCCAGCAGCCAAGTGGGTACAGCTCCTAGCACAGATACGCAGTATTTT.

The CDR3 loop reads CSVAAAGGDYEKLFF. The CDR3 DNA reads as TGCAGCGTTGCAGCGGCAGGGGGCGATTATGAAAAACTGTTTTTT. The J gene is TRBJ1-4, the V gene TRBV29-1; 8 positions match TRBD1. The CDR3 contains 15 residues. Germline V lookup: CDR1 SQVTM, CDR2 ANQGSEA. After removal of 4 bases from V and 6 bases from J, the junction contained 10 bases not matched to a gene. The full variable domain, its missing parts supplied by reference TRBV29-1 and TRBJ1-4, is SAVISQKPSRDICQRGTSLTIQCQVDSQVTMMFWYRQQPGQSLTLIATANQGSEATYESGFVIDKFPISRPNLTFSTLTVSNMSPEDSSIYLCSVAAAGGDYEKLFFGSGTQLSVL.

This chain connects TRBV6-1 to TRBJ1-1, with TRBD1 matching over 10 bases. V shed 5 bases, J shed 5 bases, and the junction held 5 bases outside the gene matches. This CDR3 comprises 14 residues. Per germline, CDR1 MNHNS and CDR2 SASEGT. In nucleotides, the CDR3 is TGTGCCAGCAGTACCGGACAGGGGGAAACTGAAGCTTTCTTT. Its translation: CASSTGQGETEAFF.

The chain employs TRBV19 and TRBJ1-2; D may be TRBD1 (6 bases). The CDR3 sequence is 14 residues long. The germline V gene has CDR1 LNHDA and CDR2 SQIVND (reference sequence). V was clipped by 5 bases and J by 5 bases, with 15 bases between them. The chain's CDR3 is CASSPDRLEYGYTF. CDR3 nucleotides: TGTGCCAGTAGTCCCGACAGGTTAGAATATGGCTACACCTTC.

This rearrangement joins TRBV19 to TRBJ2-7; 14 bases agree with TRBD2. Germline trimming cut 3 bases from V and 1 base from J; bases unmatched to any gene: 8. Germline values: CDR1 LNHDA, CDR2 SQIVND (reference sequence). This CDR3 contains 18 residues. This CDR3 is CASSIGTSGSIGSYEQYF. As DNA, the CDR3 is TGTGCCAGTAGTATCGGGACTAGCGGGAGTATCGGGTCCTACGAGCAGTACTTC.

The gene calls are TRBV2 and TRBJ2-2; D is ambiguous. V gave up 3 bases and J gave up 3 bases, with 11 bases separating them. The germline V gene has CDR1 SNHLY and CDR2 FYNNEI. The CDR3 length is 15 residues. The CDR3 sequence is CASSDAERDTGELFF. The CDR3, as DNA: TGTGCCAGCAGTGATGCGGAGAGAGACACCGGGGAGCTGTTTTTT.

The chain combines TRBV6-6 with TRBJ2-7, with 9 bases that match TRBD2. CDR3 length: 14 residues. V dropped 6 bases and J dropped 3; count of bases not matched to a gene: 6. The germline V gene encodes CDR1 MNHNY and CDR2 SVGAGI (reference sequence). The CDR3 region has the DNA TGTGCCAGCAGCCCCGGGACTAGCTTCTACGAGCAGTACTTC. This sequence encodes CASSPGTSFYEQYF.

The chain joins TRBV2 to TRBJ1-1; 8 nucleotides agree with TRBD1. Per the germline V gene, CDR1 is SNHLY and CDR2 is FYNNEI. The CDR3 length is 15 residues. The V and J ends lost 7 bases and 4 bases, in that order; junction bases with no gene match: 11. CDR3 coding DNA: TGTGCCAGCATTTGGCAGGGGGCGTCGGGCACTGAAGCTTTCTTT. Residues: CASIWQGASGTEAFF.

The chain employs TRBV4-1 and TRBJ2-7; 9 bases are shared with TRBD1. With V trimmed by 3 bases and J by 3 bases, 3 bases remained unmatched. The CDR3 has 14 residues. The germline V gene has CDR1 MGHRA and CDR2 YSYEKL. The CDR3 protein is CASSQTTGGYEQYF. CDR3 in DNA: TGCGCCAGCAGCCAGACGACAGGGGGCTACGAGCAGTACTTC.

V usage is TRBV5-5 and J usage is TRBJ1-1; tentative D call: TRBD1 (5 bases). V dropped 4 bases and J dropped 6 bases, with 10 bases sitting between them. This CDR3 is 12 amino acids long. Germline values: CDR1 SGHKS, CDR2 YYEKEE (reference sequence). CDR3 sequence (DNA): TGTGCCAGCAGCCCGGACACGTCTGAAGCTTTCTTT. This codes for CASSPDTSEAFF.

This clone was detected a few times. V usage is TRBV7-9 and J usage is TRBJ2-4, with D possibly matching TRBD2 (7 bases). The germline gives CDR1 SEHNR, CDR2 FQNEAQ (reference sequence). This CDR3 is 16 amino acids long. With 4 bases removed from V and 8 bases from J, the gap between germline ends came to 21 bases. In nucleotides, the CDR3 is TGTGCCAGCAGCTCCACCGGGGGGCTACCTTGGGACATTCAGTACTTC. Encoded protein: CASSSTGGLPWDIQYF.

This clone has a handful of counts. V gene TRBV29-1 combines with J gene TRBJ2-1; TRBD2 might be the D (7 bases). Per the germline V gene, CDR1 is SQVTM and CDR2 is ANQGSEA. This CDR3 has 13 amino acids. CDR3 residues: CRSGGDAVNEQFF. The CDR3, as DNA: TGCAGGTCGGGGGGCGACGCGGTGAATGAGCAGTTCTTC.

This chain uses TRBV20-1 with TRBJ2-3, with TRBD1 as a possible D gene (5 bases). Germline V gene lookup returns CDR1 DFQATT and CDR2 SNEGSKA (reference sequence). The V and J ends lost 4 bases and 6 bases respectively, with 8 bases between them. CDR3 length: 11 amino acids. CDR3 bases: TGCAGTGCTAAATCAGGGGATACGCAGTATTTT. Translated, it gives CSAKSGDTQYF.

Sample share makes this clone medium-sized. The V and J genes are TRBV21-1 and TRBJ2-7; the table's D call TRBD1 went unverified against the DNA. TRBV21-1 counts as a pseudogene. CDR3 length: 12 amino acids. CDR3 protein: CASSQDSYEQYV. The CDR3 DNA sequence: TGTGCCAGCAGCCAAGACAGCTACGAGCAGTACGTC.